A selection of T cell receptor beta chains follows, all from one sample in a study of regulatory T cells in long-lasting Graves disease. TCRdb re-derived calls from the multiplex PCR reads in MiXCR, one entry per CDR3 protein. The sample lists some 320,000 distinct CDR3 sequences; about 20% were seen once. The material sequenced was peripheral blood mononuclear cells (PBMCs), taken at new diagnosis, from a patient treated with antithyroid drugs. These receptors came from a female donor with Graves disease. CDR3s include the opening cysteine and the closing phenylalanine or tryptophan.

J: TRBJ1-1; V: TRBV6-5; CDR3: CASSYGEGTEAFF
J: TRBJ2-2; V: TRBV6-1; CDR3: CASKATANTGELFF
J: TRBJ1-2; V: TRBV11-2; CDR3: CASSWDPGPGPDGYTF
J: TRBJ2-1; V: TRBV28; CDR3: CASSLGLMYNEQFF
J: TRBJ2-7; V: TRBV10-3; CDR3: CAIRRGLARGSYEQYF
J: TRBJ1-5; V: TRBV6-1; CDR3: CASSAWGLQPQHF
J: TRBJ2-1; V: TRBV7-9; CDR3: CASRREGGVEQFF
J: TRBJ2-7; V: TRBV19; CDR3: CASRVPWLVGYEQYF
J: TRBJ2-3; V: TRBV30; CDR3: CAWSAPEITDTQYF
J: TRBJ1-4; V: TRBV11-3; CDR3: CASSTSGTGKGLFF
J: TRBJ1-1; V: TRBV5-1; CDR3: CASSATGLGTEAFF
J: TRBJ2-3; V: TRBV7-9; CDR3: CASSWGRGREFTDTQYF
J: TRBJ1-1; V: TRBV7-6; CDR3: CASSPTGGAGVYTEAFF
J: TRBJ2-1; V: TRBV28; CDR3: CASSPLGGYNNEQFF
J: TRBJ1-5; V: TRBV18; CDR3: CASTSVVGTVQPQHF
J: TRBJ1-1; V: TRBV4-1; CDR3: CASSQESRTPNRGAFF
J: TRBJ2-1; V: TRBV5-1; CDR3: CASSSSRDRGKGILYNEQFF
J: TRBJ2-1; V: TRBV7-8; CDR3: CASSLNGGNEQFF
J: TRBJ2-1; V: TRBV19; CDR3: CASSTRVPLAGSGNEQFF
J: TRBJ1-5; V: TRBV2; CDR3: CASSDQGDQPQHF
J: TRBJ1-5; V: TRBV10-3; CDR3: CAISENREGQPQHF
J: TRBJ2-5; V: TRBV30; CDR3: CAWNLAGVETQYF
J: TRBJ2-7; V: TRBV28; CDR3: CASSSRAGPYEQYF
J: TRBJ2-1; V: TRBV7-9; CDR3: CASSLIREEQFF
J: TRBJ2-7; V: TRBV7-9; CDR3: CAGSDTGESYEQYF
J: TRBJ2-7; V: TRBV10-3; CDR3: CAISDISGSYEQYF
J: TRBJ2-2; V: TRBV27; CDR3: CATLPGTGENTGELFF
J: TRBJ2-5; V: TRBV9; CDR3: CASSVNPTGNSPETQYF
J: TRBJ1-2; V: TRBV18; CDR3: CASSPPQGGYTF
J: TRBJ1-2; V: TRBV12-3/TRBV12-4; CDR3: CASTELRTTATHAF
J: TRBJ2-1; V: TRBV12-5; CDR3: CASGVSGRASYNEQFF
J: TRBJ1-5; V: TRBV30; CDR3: CAWSVGGSSNQPQHF
J: TRBJ2-3; V: TRBV20-1; CDR3: CSARDSSFRVDTQYF
J: TRBJ2-7; V: TRBV7-2; CDR3: CASSSPRGEQYF